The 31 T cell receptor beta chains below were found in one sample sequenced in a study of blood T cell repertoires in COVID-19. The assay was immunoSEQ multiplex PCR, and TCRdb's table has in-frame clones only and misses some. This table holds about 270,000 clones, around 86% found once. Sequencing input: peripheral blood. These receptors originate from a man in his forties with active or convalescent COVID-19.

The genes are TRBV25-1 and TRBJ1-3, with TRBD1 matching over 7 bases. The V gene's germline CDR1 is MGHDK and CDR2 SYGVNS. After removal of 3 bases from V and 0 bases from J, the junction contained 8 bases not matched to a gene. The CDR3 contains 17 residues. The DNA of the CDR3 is TGTGCCAGCAGTGACCATGGACAGGACCACTCTGGAAACACCATATATTTT. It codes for CASSDHGQDHSGNTIYF.

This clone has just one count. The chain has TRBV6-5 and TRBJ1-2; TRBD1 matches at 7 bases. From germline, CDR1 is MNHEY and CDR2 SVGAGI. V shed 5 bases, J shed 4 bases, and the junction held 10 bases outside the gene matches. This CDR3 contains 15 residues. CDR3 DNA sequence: TGTGCCAGCAGTCCACAGGGGACCCCTGCCTATGGCTACACCTTC. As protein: CASSPQGTPAYGYTF.

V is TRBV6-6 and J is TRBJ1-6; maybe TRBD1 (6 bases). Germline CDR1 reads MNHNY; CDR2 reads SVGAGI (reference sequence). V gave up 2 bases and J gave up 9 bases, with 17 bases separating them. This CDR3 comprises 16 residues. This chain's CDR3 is CASSYTLQGSSSPLHF. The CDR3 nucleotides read TGTGCCAGCAGTTACACCTTACAGGGTAGCAGTTCACCCCTCCACTTT.

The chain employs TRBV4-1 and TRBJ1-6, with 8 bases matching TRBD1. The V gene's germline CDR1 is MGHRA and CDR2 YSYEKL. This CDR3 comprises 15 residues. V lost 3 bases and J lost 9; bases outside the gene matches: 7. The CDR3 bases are TGCGCCAGCAGCCAGCCCGGGACAGGAGGTTCACCCCTCCACTTT. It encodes CASSQPGTGGSPLHF.

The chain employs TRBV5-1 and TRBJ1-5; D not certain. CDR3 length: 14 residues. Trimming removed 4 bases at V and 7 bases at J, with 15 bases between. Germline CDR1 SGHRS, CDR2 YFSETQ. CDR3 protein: CASSAEGRGQPQHF. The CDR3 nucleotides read TGCGCCAGCAGCGCGGAGGGAAGAGGGCAGCCCCAGCATTTT.

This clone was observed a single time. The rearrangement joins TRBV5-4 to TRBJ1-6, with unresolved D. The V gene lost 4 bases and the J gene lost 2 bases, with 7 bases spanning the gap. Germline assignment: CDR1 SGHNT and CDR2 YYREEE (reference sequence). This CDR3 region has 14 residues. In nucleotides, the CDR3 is TGTGCCAGCAGCCTCCAGGCCTATAATTCACCCCTCCACTTT. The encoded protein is CASSLQAYNSPLHF.

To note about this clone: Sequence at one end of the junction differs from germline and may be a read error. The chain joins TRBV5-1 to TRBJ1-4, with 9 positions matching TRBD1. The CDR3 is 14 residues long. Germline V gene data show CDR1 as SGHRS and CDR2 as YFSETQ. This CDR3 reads CASSLDRGREKLFF. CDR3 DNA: TGCGCCAGCAGTTTGGACAGGGGTAGGGAAAAACTGTTTTTT.

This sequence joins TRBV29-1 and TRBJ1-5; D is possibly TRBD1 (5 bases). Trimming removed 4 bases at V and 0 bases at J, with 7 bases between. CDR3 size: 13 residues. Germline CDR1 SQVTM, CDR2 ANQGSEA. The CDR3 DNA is TGCAGCGTTGCAGGGAATAGCAATCAGCCCCAGCATTTT. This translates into CSVAGNSNQPQHF.

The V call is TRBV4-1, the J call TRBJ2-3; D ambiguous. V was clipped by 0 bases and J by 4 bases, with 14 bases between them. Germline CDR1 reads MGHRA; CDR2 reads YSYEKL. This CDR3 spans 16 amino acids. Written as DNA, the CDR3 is TGCGCCAGCAGCCAAGAGCGTCTCCCAGGTGCAGATACGCAGTATTTT. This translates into CASSQERLPGADTQYF.

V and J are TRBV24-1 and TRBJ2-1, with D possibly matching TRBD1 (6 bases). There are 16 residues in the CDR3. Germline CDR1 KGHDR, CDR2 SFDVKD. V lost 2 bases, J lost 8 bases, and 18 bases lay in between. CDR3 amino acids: CATSDSGTSVYDEQFF. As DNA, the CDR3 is TGTGCCACCAGTGATTCCGGGACATCTGTGTATGATGAGCAGTTCTTC.

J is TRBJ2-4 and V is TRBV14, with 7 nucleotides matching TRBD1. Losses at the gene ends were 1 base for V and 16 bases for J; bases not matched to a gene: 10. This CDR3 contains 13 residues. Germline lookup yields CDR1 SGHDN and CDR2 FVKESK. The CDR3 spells CASSQVGRDSPYF. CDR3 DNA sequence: TGTGCCAGCAGCCAAGTCGGTCGGGACAGTCCCTACTTC.

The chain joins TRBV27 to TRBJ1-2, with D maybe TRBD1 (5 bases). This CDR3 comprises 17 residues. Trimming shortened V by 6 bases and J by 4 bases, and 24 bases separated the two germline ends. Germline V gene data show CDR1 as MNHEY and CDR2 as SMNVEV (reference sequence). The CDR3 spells CASSPGGIDSGSYGYTF. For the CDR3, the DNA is TGTGCCAGCAGCCCCGGGGGTATTGATTCCGGAAGCTATGGCTACACCTTC.

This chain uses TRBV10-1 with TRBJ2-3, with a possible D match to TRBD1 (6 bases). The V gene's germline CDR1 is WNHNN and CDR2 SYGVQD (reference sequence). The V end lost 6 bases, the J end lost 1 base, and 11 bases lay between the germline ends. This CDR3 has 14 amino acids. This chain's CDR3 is CASSPGDGTDTQYF. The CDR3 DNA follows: TGCGCCAGCAGCCCAGGGGATGGCACAGATACGCAGTATTTT.

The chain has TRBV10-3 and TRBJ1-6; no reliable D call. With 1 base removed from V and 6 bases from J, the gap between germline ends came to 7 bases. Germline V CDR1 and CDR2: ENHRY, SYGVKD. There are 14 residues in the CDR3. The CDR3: CAISEYGFNSPLHF. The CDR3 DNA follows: TGTGCCATCAGTGAGTACGGTTTTAATTCACCCCTCCACTTT.

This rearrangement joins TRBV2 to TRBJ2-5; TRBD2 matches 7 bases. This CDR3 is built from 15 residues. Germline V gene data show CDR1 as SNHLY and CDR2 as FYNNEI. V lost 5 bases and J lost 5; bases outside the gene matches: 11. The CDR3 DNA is TGTGCCAGCAGTTGGCGCGGGAGTCCCCCCGAGACCCAGTACTTC. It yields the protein CASSWRGSPPETQYF.

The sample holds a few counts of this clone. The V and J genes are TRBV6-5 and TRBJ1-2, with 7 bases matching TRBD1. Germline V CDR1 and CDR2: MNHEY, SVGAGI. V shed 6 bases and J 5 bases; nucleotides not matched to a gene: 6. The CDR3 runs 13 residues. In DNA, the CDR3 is TGTGCCAGCAGAGCCGGGACAGCTTATGGCTACACCTTC. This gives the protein CASRAGTAYGYTF.

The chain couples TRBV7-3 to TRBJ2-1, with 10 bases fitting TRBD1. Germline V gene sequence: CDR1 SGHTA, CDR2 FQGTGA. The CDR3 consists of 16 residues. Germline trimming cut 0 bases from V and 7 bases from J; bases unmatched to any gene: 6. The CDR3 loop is CASSLTATGGMNEQFF. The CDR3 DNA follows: TGTGCCAGCAGCTTAACGGCGACAGGGGGCATGAATGAGCAGTTCTTC.

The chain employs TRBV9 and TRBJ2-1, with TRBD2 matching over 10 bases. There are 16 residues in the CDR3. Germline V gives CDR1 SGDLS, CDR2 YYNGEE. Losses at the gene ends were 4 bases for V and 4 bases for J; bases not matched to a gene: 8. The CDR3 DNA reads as TGTGCCAGCAGCTCACCCCTAGCGGGAGTATACAATGAGCAGTTCTTC. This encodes CASSSPLAGVYNEQFF.

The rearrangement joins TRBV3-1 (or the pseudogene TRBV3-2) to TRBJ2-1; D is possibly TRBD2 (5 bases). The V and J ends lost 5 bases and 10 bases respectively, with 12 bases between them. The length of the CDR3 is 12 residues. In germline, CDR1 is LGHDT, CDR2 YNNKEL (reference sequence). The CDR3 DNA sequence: TGTGCCAGCAGCTCTCGGGATTACGAGCAGTTCTTC. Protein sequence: CASSSRDYEQFF.

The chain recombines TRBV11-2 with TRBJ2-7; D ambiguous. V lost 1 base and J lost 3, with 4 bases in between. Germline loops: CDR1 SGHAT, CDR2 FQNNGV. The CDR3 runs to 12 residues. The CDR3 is CASSLAFYEQYF. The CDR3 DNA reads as TGTGCCAGCAGCTTAGCTTTCTACGAGCAGTACTTC.

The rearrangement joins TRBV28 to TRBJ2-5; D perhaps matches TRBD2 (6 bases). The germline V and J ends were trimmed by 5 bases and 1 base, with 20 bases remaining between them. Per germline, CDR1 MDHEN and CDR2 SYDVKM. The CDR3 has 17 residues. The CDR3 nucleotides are TGTGCCAGCAGTACCTTAGGCCTCACCGGGGGCCAAGAGACCCAGTACTTC. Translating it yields CASSTLGLTGGQETQYF. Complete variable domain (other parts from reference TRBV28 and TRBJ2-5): DVKVTQSSRYLVKRTGEKVFLECVQDMDHENMFWYRQDPGLGLRLIYFSYDVKMKEKGDIPEGYSVSREKKERFSLILESASTNQTSMYLCASSTLGLTGGQETQYFGPGTRLLVL.

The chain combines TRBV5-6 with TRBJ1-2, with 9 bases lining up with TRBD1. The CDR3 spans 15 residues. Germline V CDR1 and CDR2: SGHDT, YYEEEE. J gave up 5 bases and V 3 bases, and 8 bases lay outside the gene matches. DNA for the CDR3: TGTGCCAGCAGCTACCGGGACAGGGAGGTTTATGGCTACACCTTC. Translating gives CASSYRDREVYGYTF.

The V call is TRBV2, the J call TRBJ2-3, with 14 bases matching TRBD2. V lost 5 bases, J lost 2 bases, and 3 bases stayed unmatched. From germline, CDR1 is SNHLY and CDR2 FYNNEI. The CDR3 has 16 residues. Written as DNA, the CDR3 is TGTGCCAGCAGTATGGGACTAGCGGGGGTCACAGATACGCAGTATTTT. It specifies CASSMGLAGVTDTQYF.

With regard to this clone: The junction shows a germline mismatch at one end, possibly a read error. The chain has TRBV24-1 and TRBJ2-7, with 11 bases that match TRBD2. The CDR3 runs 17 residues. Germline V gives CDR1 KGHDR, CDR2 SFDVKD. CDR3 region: CATGDYTSGRESNEQYF. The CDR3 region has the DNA TGTGCCACCGGTGATTACACTAGCGGGAGAGAGTCAAACGAGCAGTACTTC.

The DNA of the CDR3 is TGTGCCAGCAGCTCACTCCCGAGGAGCGGAGCCAAGGAGACCCAGTACTTC. As protein: CASSSLPRSGAKETQYF. This chain links TRBV7-9 with TRBJ2-5, with D perhaps matching TRBD2 (5 bases). This CDR3 comprises 17 residues. Trimming took 4 bases from V and 5 from J, leaving 23 bases between them. Germline V gene lookup returns CDR1 SEHNR and CDR2 FQNEAQ (reference sequence). The full variable domain, with the rest looked up from reference TRBV7-9 and TRBJ2-5, is DTGVSQNPRHKITKRGQNVTFRCDPISEHNRLYWYRQTLGQGPEFLTYFQNEAQLEKSRLLSDRFSAERPKGSFSTLEIQRTEQGDSAMYLCASSSLPRSGAKETQYFGPGTRLLVL.

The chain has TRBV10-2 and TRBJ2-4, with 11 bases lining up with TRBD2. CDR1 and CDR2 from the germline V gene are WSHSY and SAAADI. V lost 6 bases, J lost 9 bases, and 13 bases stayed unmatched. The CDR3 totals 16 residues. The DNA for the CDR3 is TGCGCCAGCAGGACTAGCGGGGACGCCCGTTTTGGCATTCAGTACTTC. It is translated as CASRTSGDARFGIQYF.

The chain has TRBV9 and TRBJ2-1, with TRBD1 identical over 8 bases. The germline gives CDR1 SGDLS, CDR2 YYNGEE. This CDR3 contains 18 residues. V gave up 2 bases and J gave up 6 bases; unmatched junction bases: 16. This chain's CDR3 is CASSVMSTGDFGGNEQFF. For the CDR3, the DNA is TGTGCCAGCAGCGTTATGTCGACAGGGGATTTCGGGGGCAATGAGCAGTTCTTC.

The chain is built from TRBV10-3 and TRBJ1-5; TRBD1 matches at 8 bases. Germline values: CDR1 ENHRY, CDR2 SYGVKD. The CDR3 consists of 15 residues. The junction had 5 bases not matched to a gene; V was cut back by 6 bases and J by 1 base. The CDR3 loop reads CAISENRGSNQPQHF. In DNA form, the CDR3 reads TGTGCCATCAGCGAAAACAGGGGGAGCAATCAGCCCCAGCATTTT.

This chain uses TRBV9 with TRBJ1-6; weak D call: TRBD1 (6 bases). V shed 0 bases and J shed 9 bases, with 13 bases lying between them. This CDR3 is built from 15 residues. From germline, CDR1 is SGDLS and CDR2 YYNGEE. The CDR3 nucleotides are TGTGCCAGCAGCGTAGATGGGGGGGCTGGTTCACCCCTCCACTTT. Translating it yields CASSVDGGAGSPLHF.

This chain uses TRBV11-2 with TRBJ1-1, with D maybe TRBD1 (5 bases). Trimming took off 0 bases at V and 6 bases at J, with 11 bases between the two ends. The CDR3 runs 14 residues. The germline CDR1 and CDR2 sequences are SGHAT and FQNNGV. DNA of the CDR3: TGTGCCAGCAGCTTAGACAGTCCCAGGGCTGAAGCTTTCTTT. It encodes CASSLDSPRAEAFF.

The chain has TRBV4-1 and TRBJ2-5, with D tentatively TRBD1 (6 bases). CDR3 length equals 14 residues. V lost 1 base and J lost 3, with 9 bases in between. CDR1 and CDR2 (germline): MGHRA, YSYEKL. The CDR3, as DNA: TGCGCCAGCAGCCAAGTAGAGGGGGAAGAGACCCAGTACTTC. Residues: CASSQVEGEETQYF.